This T cell receptor (beta chain) was sequenced in a study of blood T cell repertoires in COVID-19. Study overall: Samples came from the United States, Italy and Spain, spanning acute and convalescent COVID-19. The cDNA or gDNA used as material had been derived from T cells, B-cell-depleted T cells, or PBMCs.

CDR1 and CDR2 from the germline V gene are SGHRS and YFSETQ. The V and J ends lost 4 bases and 3 bases, in that order; junction bases with no gene match: 5. This CDR3 comprises 14 residues. The data were produced by immunoSEQ multiplex PCR, yet TCRdb's version contains in-frame clones alone and is incomplete. Counted here are some 250,000 clones, 82% occurring once; the ten biggest clones make up approximately 16%. Recovered participants had two consecutive negative NP/OP PCR tests, healthcare professional clearance, or symptom resolution. Sequencing was done on a sample of PBMCs or T cells enriched from blood (not recorded which). The receptor comes from a man aged 40-49 years who had recovered from COVID-19. This chain connects TRBV5-1 to TRBJ2-3; 7 bases are a match to TRBD1. CDR3 sequence: CASSTDRTTDTQYF. In DNA form, the CDR3 reads TGCGCCAGCAGCACGGACAGGACGACAGATACGCAGTATTTT.